This TCR beta chain was identified during a study of T cells in Graves' hyperthyroidism and ophthalmopathy. Study outcomes and limitations: Blood shared most expanded thyroid clonotypes above 0.001.

Researchers amplified the TCR beta CDR3 regions from RNA transcripts. A first-round RT-PCR of the TCR CDR3 used the HTBI primer set. A single record per CDR3 protein comes from TCRdb applying MiXCR to the multiplex PCR reads. The sample yields approximately 370,000 distinct CDR3 sequences, about 15% seen once. The study left out patients who had uncontrolled infection, other autoimmune disease, pregnancy or lactation. The germline V gene encodes CDR1 SGDLS and CDR2 YYNGEE. CDR3 size: 15 residues. Deletions cut 4 bases from V and 3 bases from J, with 14 bases between. Note on this clonotype: Its antigen is as yet unknown.

The rearrangement uses TRBV9 and TRBJ2-1; the D is unclear. The TCR originated in a woman under 40 with Graves' hyperthyroidism. Sample: blood. The CDR3 DNA is TGTGCCAGCAGCCCTCAAATGGTGAGCTACAATGAGCAGTTCTTC. This translates into CASSPQMVSYNEQFF. The whole variable domain, remainder taken from reference TRBV9 and TRBJ2-1, is DSGVTQTPKHLITATGQRVTLRCSPRSGDLSVYWYQQSLDQGLQFLIQYYNGEERAKGNILERFSAQQFPDLHSELNLSSLELGDSALYFCASSPQMVSYNEQFFGPGTRLTVL.